Listed below are T cell receptor beta chains from one sample, sequenced in a study of blood T cell repertoires in COVID-19. Clones were read by immunoSEQ multiplex PCR, and TCRdb kept only the in-frame ones, dropping some. The repertoire consists of 85,000 to 100,000 clones, with 85% to 90% occurring once and the leading ten covering approximately 2%. The material sequenced was peripheral blood. Receptor source: a man aged 45-60 years with COVID-19, enrolled during active disease. The CDR3 runs from the conserved cysteine through the conserved F or W. D genes are given only for firm matches. Only part of the rows carry a size: once, few, many, or a class if the clone is expanded.

clone_size j_call cdr3_length d_call v_call cdr3_aa cdr3_nt
. TRBJ2-1 15 . TRBV23-1 CASSQLPLPGNEQFF TGCGCCAGCAGTCAATTACCCCTGCCGGGCAATGAGCAGTTCTTC
. TRBJ1-2 14 . TRBV28 CASSEPGSNYGYTF TGTGCCAGCAGTGAGCCGGGATCTAACTATGGCTACACCTTC
. TRBJ2-1 11 . TRBV6-2/TRBV6-3 CASSPLNEQFF TGTGCCAGCAGCCCACTCAATGAGCAGTTCTTC
. TRBJ2-7 14 TRBD1 TRBV11-3 CASSPQGVSYEQYF TGTGCCAGCAGCCCCCAGGGGGTCTCCTACGAGCAGTACTTC
. TRBJ1-6 15 TRBD1 TRBV5-5 CASSWGQIYNSPLHF TGTGCCAGCAGCTGGGGACAGATCTATAATTCACCCCTCCACTTT
. TRBJ1-2 15 TRBD1 TRBV4-3 CASSQASGGWYGYTF TGCGCCAGCAGCCAAGCCTCAGGGGGCTGGTATGGCTACACCTTC
. TRBJ1-1 13 . TRBV6-5 CASTGQGGTEAFF TGTGCCAGCACCGGCCAGGGAGGGACTGAAGCTTTCTTT
. TRBJ2-1 13 TRBD2 TRBV19 CASTRAGAYEQFF TGTGCCAGTACTCGAGCGGGGGCCTATGAGCAATTCTTC
. TRBJ2-1 16 TRBD2 TRBV11-2 CASSLVGLAVYNEQFF TGTGCCAGCAGCTTGGTAGGACTAGCGGTTTACAATGAGCAGTTCTTC
. TRBJ2-1 16 TRBD2 TRBV4-1 CASRPRPSGATNEQFF TGCGCCAGCAGGCCTCGTCCTAGCGGGGCGACCAATGAGCAGTTCTTC
. TRBJ2-7 13 TRBD1 TRBV25-1 CASSSGQGREQYF TGTGCCAGCAGTTCCGGACAGGGACGCGAGCAGTACTTC
. TRBJ1-2 15 TRBD1 TRBV28 CASSSQGARVYGYTF TGTGCCAGCAGTTCACAGGGGGCGCGCGTCTATGGCTACACCTTC
once TRBJ2-7 15 . TRBV9 CASSVVTLSHYEQYF TGTGCCAGCAGCGTAGTGACACTCTCCCACTACGAGCAGTACTTC
. TRBJ1-4 12 . TRBV7-9 CASTPGREKLFF TGTGCCAGCACCCCCGGCAGGGAAAAACTGTTTTTT
few TRBJ1-6 14 . TRBV28 CASTPLRVDSPLHF TGTGCCAGCACCCCCCTACGTGTGGATTCACCCCTCCACTTT
. TRBJ2-2 13 . TRBV9 CASSVVYTGELFF TGTGCCAGCAGCGTAGTCTATACCGGGGAGCTGTTTTTT
few TRBJ2-7 14 TRBD1 TRBV6-5 CASSLWTGSYEQYF TGTGCCAGCAGTTTGTGGACAGGCTCCTACGAGCAGTACTTC
few TRBJ1-4 12 . TRBV10-3 CAIRGRDEKLFF TGTGCCATCAGGGGGCGCGATGAAAAACTGTTTTTT
once TRBJ2-1 14 TRBD2 TRBV7-3 CASSRGGSGGEQFF TGTGCCAGCAGCCGCGGGGGCAGCGGGGGGGAGCAGTTCTTC
. TRBJ1-1 16 . TRBV10-3 CAISARGGRMNTEAFF TGTGCCATCAGTGCTCGAGGAGGGCGGATGAACACTGAAGCTTTCTTT
. TRBJ2-7 13 TRBD1 TRBV25-1 CASSTGGAHEQYF TGTGCCAGCAGTACAGGGGGCGCCCACGAGCAGTACTTC
. TRBJ2-2 16 . TRBV5-6 CASSLAVGANTGELFF TGTGCCAGCAGCTTGGCCGTGGGGGCTAACACCGGGGAGCTGTTTTTT
. TRBJ2-2 14 . TRBV6-2/TRBV6-3 CASSFSGDGGELFF TGTGCCAGCAGTTTTTCCGGGGATGGCGGGGAGCTGTTTTTT
. TRBJ1-5 14 . TRBV6-1 CASSEGGGYQPQHF TGTGCCAGCAGTGAAGGCGGTGGGTATCAGCCCCAGCATTTT
. TRBJ1-5 12 . TRBV27 CASGPANQPQHF TGTGCCAGCGGGCCGGCCAATCAGCCCCAGCATTTT
. TRBJ1-3 17 . TRBV11-2 CASSSKLKQESGNTIYF TGTGCCAGCAGCTCAAAACTTAAACAGGAGTCTGGAAACACCATATATTTT
. TRBJ2-3 16 TRBD2 TRBV7-2 CASSSGLAGGENTQYF TGTGCCAGCAGCTCGGGACTAGCGGGGGGCGAAAATACGCAGTATTTT
. TRBJ2-5 14 TRBD1 TRBV18 CASSPLDRAETQYF TGTGCCAGCTCACCACTGGACAGGGCGGAGACCCAGTACTTC
once TRBJ2-7 15 TRBD1 TRBV10-2 CASSHRQGVTYEQYF TGCGCCAGCAGCCATAGACAGGGGGTGACCTACGAGCAGTACTTC
. TRBJ1-1 13 . TRBV10-1 CASSGAGGSEAFF TGCGCCAGCAGTGGGGCCGGAGGGAGCGAAGCTTTCTTT
. TRBJ2-1 18 . TRBV4-2 CASSQEGAGWSSYNEQFF TGTGCCAGCAGCCAAGAGGGGGCCGGCTGGAGCTCCTACAATGAGCAGTTCTTC
. TRBJ2-7 14 . TRBV27 CASSLSSTRGEQYF TGTGCCAGCAGTTTATCCTCCACTAGAGGCGAGCAGTACTTC
. TRBJ2-7 14 . TRBV2 CASSDSGRSYEQYF TGTGCCAGCAGTGATTCTGGCCGATCCTACGAGCAGTACTTC
once TRBJ2-7 19 TRBD1 TRBV28 CASSQTGFLGFSPSDEQYF TGTGCCAGCAGCCAGACAGGGTTTCTTGGTTTCTCCCCCTCGGACGAGCAGTACTTC
. TRBJ1-5 15 TRBD1 TRBV2 CASSTGTGGNQPQHF TGTGCCAGCAGCACCGGGACAGGGGGCAATCAGCCCCAGCATTTT
. TRBJ2-7 13 . TRBV13 CASSSRRSGEQYF TGTGCCAGCAGTTCACGTCGGAGTGGAGAGCAGTACTTC
. TRBJ1-4 15 TRBD1 TRBV9 CASSAATGLSEKLFF TGTGCCAGCAGCGCAGCGACAGGGCTCAGTGAAAAACTGTTTTTT
. TRBJ1-4 16 TRBD1 TRBV19 CASRRQGATTNEKLFF TGTGCCAGTAGAAGACAGGGGGCAACAACTAATGAAAAACTGTTTTTT
. TRBJ1-4 16 TRBD1 TRBV4-1 CASSPWPGTDNEKLFF TGCGCCAGCAGCCCCTGGCCAGGGACAGACAATGAAAAACTGTTTTTT
. TRBJ1-3 14 . TRBV28 CASNIGGGANTIYF TGTGCCAGCAATATCGGCGGTGGGGCAAACACCATATATTTT
. TRBJ1-2 17 . TRBV4-2 CASSTLPGLTGNYGYTF TGTGCCAGCAGCACCCTTCCGGGTTTAACAGGGAACTATGGCTACACCTTC
few TRBJ1-6 16 . TRBV27 CASSLYSGKYNSPLHF TGTGCCAGCAGTTTATATTCAGGGAAATATAATTCACCCCTCCACTTT
. TRBJ2-7 15 TRBD1 TRBV9 CASSVGAGGWYEQYF TGTGCCAGCAGCGTCGGGGCAGGGGGATGGTACGAGCAGTACTTC